The table lists the clone carrying this T cell receptor beta chain with a count of one. Its antigen is currently unknown. The sample comes from a study of post-analysis software for immune sequencing data. General study results and limits: The study found TRBV5-6, TRBV5-1 and TRBV20-1 among five or six TRBV segments more frequent in patients than controls.

With 2 bases clipped from V and 5 bases from J, the junction kept 23 bases outside the gene matches. Germline V CDR1 and CDR2: MNHEY, SVGEGT. The CDR3 is made up of 20 amino acids. The library was made from cDNA and included unique molecular identifiers. TCRdb reanalysed the PCR reads using MiXCR and keeps one entry per CDR3 protein. The sample consists of some 370,000 distinct CDR3 sequences, about a third of them appearing once. The sequence derives from a girl aged 5 to 17 with multiple sclerosis. Source material: blood. The chain has TRBV6-2 or TRBV6-3 and TRBJ1-1; the match to TRBD1 covers 7 bases. The CDR3 coding sequence is TGTGCCAGCAGTTACGGGGCCCTTACAGGGGCCCGAATTATTGTGACTGAAGCTTTCTTT. Translated: CASSYGALTGARIIVTEAFF.